This passage covers 9 T cell receptor beta chains from one sample sequenced in a study of technical replicates of blood from several donors. Generated by immunoSEQ multiplex PCR, the TCRdb table keeps only in-frame clones and is missing some. Of under 90,000 clones listed, 93% were seen once; the top ten hold 0.24%. Sequencing was done on a sample of T cells isolated from PBMCs. The receptors derive from a human donor in good health.

This chain uses TRBV28 with TRBJ2-1; D might be TRBD2 (5 bases). The CDR3 contains 17 residues. Germline lookup yields CDR1 MDHEN and CDR2 SYDVKM. Trimming cost V 5 bases and J 7 bases, with 24 bases left between them. DNA for the CDR3: TGTGCCAGCAGTCGGGCCGCCGGACTGCTGACGGTTAATGAGCAGTTCTTC. Translation gives CASSRAAGLLTVNEQFF.

The rearrangement joins TRBV15 to TRBJ1-1, with unresolved D. With 1 base removed from V and 1 base from J, the gap between germline ends came to 10 bases. This CDR3 region has 15 residues. The germline V gene encodes CDR1 LNHNV and CDR2 YYDKDF (reference sequence). CDR3 amino acids: CATSRAGVGNTEAFF. The DNA for the CDR3 is TGTGCCACCAGCAGAGCGGGAGTCGGGAACACTGAAGCTTTCTTT.

This chain uses TRBV5-7 with TRBJ2-5, with D tentatively TRBD2 (6 bases). TRBJ2-7 matches the DNA end more closely, so the J call is doubtful. TRBV5-7 is annotated as an ORF whose role is uncertain. The length of the CDR3 is 16 residues. This chain's CDR3 is CASSLLGGRLLYEQYF. In DNA form, the CDR3 reads TGTGCCAGCAGCTTGCTCGGGGGAAGGCTCCTGTACGAGCAGTACTTC.

J is TRBJ1-2 and V is TRBV6-5, with D unresolved. The V end lost 0 bases, the J end lost 0 bases, and 5 bases lay between the germline ends. Germline values: CDR1 MNHEY, CDR2 SVGAGI. CDR3 length: 14 residues. As DNA, the CDR3 is TGTGCCAGCAGTTACTCGTCCGCTAACTATGGCTACACCTTC. Its protein is CASSYSSANYGYTF.

The V call is TRBV5-4, the J call TRBJ2-7, with no clear D. CDR1 is SGHNT, CDR2 YYREEE, per germline (reference sequence). The ends were cut back, 0 bases at V and 2 bases at J, with 12 bases in the middle. The CDR3 contains 15 residues. The DNA of the CDR3 is TGTGCCAGCAGCTTGGACAGCCATCCAACCTACGAGCAGTACTTC. Its translation: CASSLDSHPTYEQYF.

The chain has TRBV4-1 and TRBJ1-1, with D unresolved. The ends were cut back, 1 base at V and 4 bases at J, with 10 bases in the middle. Germline V gene data show CDR1 as MGHRA and CDR2 as YSYEKL. The CDR3 contains 14 residues. The CDR3 sequence: CASSQAGGVTEAFF. The CDR3, as DNA: TGCGCCAGCAGCCAAGCAGGAGGAGTCACTGAAGCTTTCTTT.

The V and J genes are TRBV7-9 and TRBJ2-7; 10 bases match TRBD2. Germline CDR1 and CDR2: SEHNR and FQNEAQ (reference sequence). This CDR3 contains 13 residues. Trimming at V came to 4 bases and at J to 6 bases, leaving 3 bases not matched to a gene. The CDR3 DNA reads as TGTGCCAGCAGCTCGGGACTAGCGAGCGAGCAGTACTTC. Translation gives CASSSGLASEQYF.

This chain uses TRBV2 with TRBJ1-1; no reliable D call. The ends were cut back, 2 bases at V and 0 bases at J, with 16 bases in the middle. The germline CDR1 and CDR2 sequences are SNHLY and FYNNEI. The length of the CDR3 is 17 residues. CDR3 coding DNA: TGTGCCAGCAGTGAATCTAGTCACGTTCCTATGAACACTGAAGCTTTCTTT. Translated: CASSESSHVPMNTEAFF.

DNA for the CDR3: TGTGCCACCCCAGGACTAGCGGGCTCCTACAATGAGCAGTTCTTC. This sequence encodes CATPGLAGSYNEQFF. J is TRBJ2-1 and V is TRBV2; 11 nucleotides agree with TRBD2. The CDR3 covers 15 residues. Germline-derived CDR1 and CDR2 are SNHLY and FYNNEI. Losses at the gene ends were 10 bases for V and 0 bases for J; bases not matched to a gene: 5. Using reference TRBV2 and TRBJ2-1 for the parts outside the CDR3, the full variable domain is EPEVTQTPSHQVTQMGQEVILRCVPISNHLYFYWYRQILGQKVEFLVSFYNNEISEKSEIFDDQFSVERPDGSNFTLKIRSTKLEDSAMYFCATPGLAGSYNEQFFGPGTRLTVL.